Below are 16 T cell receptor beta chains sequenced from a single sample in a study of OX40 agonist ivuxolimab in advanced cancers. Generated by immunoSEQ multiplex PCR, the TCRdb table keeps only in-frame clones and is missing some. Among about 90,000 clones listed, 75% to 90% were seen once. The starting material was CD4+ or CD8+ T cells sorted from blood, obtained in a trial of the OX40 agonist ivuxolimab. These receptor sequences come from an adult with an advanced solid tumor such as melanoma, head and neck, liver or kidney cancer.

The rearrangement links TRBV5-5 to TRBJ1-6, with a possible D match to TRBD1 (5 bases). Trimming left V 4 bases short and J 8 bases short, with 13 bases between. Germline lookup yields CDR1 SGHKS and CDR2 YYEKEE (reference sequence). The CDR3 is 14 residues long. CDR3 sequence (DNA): TGTGCCAGCAGCGAGGGACTGGCACATTCACCCCTCCACTTT. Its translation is CASSEGLAHSPLHF. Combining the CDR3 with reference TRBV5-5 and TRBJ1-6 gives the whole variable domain DAGVTQSPTHLIKTRGQQVTLRCSPISGHKSVSWYQQVLGQGPQFIFQYYEKEERGRGNFPDRFSARQFPNYSSELNVNALLLGDSALYLCASSEGLAHSPLHFGNGTRLTVT.

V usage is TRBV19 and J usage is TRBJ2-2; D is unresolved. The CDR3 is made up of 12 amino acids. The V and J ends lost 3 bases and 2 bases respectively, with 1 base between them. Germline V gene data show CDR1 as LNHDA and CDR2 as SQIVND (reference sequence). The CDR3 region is CASSINTGELFF. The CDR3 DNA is TGTGCCAGTAGTATCAACACCGGGGAGCTGTTTTTT.

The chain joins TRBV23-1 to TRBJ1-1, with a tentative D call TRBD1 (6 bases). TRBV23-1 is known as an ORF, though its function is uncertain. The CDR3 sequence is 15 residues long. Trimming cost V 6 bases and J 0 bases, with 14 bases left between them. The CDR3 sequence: CASRPTGHMNTEAFF. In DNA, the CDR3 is TGCGCCAGCAGGCCTACGGGACACATGAACACTGAAGCTTTCTTT.

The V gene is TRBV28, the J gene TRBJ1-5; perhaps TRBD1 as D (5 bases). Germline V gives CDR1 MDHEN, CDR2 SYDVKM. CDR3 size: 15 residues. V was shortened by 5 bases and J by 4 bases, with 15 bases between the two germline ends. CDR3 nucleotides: TGTGCCAGCAGTACAGCGGGGGAGGGAAATCAGCCCCAGCATTTT. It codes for CASSTAGEGNQPQHF.

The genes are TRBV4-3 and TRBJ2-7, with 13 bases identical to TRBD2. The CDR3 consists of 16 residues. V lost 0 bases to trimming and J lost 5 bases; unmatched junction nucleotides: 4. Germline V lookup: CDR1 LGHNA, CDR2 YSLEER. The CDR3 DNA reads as TGCGCCAGCAGCCAAGAACTAGCGGGAGGGCCTCACGAGCAGTACTTC. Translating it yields CASSQELAGGPHEQYF.

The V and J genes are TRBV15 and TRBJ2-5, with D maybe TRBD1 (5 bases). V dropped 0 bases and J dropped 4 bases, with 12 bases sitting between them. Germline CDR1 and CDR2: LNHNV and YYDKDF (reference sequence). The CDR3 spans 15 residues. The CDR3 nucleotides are TGTGCCACCAGCAGAGATGGAACAGGAACAGAGACCCAGTACTTC. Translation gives CATSRDGTGTETQYF.

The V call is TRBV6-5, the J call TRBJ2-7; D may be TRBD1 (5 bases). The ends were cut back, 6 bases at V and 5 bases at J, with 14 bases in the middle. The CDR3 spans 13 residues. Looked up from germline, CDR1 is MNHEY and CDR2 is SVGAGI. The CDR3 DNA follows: TGTGCCAGCAGCCAATGGCAGGGCAACGAGCAGTACTTC. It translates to CASSQWQGNEQYF.

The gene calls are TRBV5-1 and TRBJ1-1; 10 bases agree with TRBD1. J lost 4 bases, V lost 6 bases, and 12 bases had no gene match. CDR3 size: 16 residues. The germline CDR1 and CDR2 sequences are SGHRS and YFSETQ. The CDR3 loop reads CASKTGTGVGVTEAFF. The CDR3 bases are TGCGCCAGCAAGACCGGGACAGGGGTGGGAGTCACTGAAGCTTTCTTT.

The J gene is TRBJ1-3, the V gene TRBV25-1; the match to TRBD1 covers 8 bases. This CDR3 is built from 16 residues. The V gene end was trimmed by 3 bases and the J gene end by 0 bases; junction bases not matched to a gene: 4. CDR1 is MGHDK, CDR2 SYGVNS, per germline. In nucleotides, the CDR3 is TGTGCCAGCAGTGACTTCACAGGGGGCTCTGGAAACACCATATATTTT. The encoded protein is CASSDFTGGSGNTIYF.

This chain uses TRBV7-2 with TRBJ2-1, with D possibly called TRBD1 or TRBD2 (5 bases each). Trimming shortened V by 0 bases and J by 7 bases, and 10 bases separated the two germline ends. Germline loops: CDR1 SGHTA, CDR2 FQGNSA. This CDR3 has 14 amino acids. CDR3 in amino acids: CASSLAGVGNEQFF. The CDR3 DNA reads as TGTGCCAGCAGCTTAGCGGGGGTCGGGAATGAGCAGTTCTTC. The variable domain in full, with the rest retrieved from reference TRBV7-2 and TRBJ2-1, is GAGVSQSPSNKVTEKGKDVELRCDPISGHTALYWYRQSLGQGLEFLIYFQGNSAPDKSGLPSDRFSAERTGGSVSTLTIQRTQQEDSAVYLCASSLAGVGNEQFFGPGTRLTVL.

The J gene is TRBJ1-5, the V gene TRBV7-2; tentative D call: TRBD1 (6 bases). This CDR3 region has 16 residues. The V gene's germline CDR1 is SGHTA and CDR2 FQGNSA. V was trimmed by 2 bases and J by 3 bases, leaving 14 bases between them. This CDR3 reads CASSLTGTQVNQPQHF. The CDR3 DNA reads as TGTGCCAGCAGCTTAACCGGGACACAGGTCAATCAGCCCCAGCATTTT.

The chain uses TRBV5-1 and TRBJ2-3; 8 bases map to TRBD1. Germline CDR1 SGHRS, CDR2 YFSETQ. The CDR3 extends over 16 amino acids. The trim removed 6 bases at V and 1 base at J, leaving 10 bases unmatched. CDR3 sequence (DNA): TGCGCCAGCACCCAACAGGACAGGGCCGGCACAGATACGCAGTATTTT. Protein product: CASTQQDRAGTDTQYF. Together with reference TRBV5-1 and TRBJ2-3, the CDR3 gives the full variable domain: KAGVTQTPRYLIKTRGQQVTLSCSPISGHRSVSWYQQTPGQGLQFLFEYFSETQRNKGNFPGRFSGRQFSNSRSEMNVSTLELGDSALYLCASTQQDRAGTDTQYFGPGTRLTVL.

The CDR3 nucleotides read TGCGCCAGCAGCTTGGCACTCAGGGAATTGGAGACCCAGTACTTC. It is translated as CASSLALRELETQYF. V is TRBV5-1 and J is TRBJ2-5, with TRBD1 as a possible D gene (5 bases). V was shortened by 0 bases and J by 5 bases, with 14 bases between the two germline ends. This CDR3 region has 15 residues. Germline V gene sequence: CDR1 SGHRS, CDR2 YFSETQ.

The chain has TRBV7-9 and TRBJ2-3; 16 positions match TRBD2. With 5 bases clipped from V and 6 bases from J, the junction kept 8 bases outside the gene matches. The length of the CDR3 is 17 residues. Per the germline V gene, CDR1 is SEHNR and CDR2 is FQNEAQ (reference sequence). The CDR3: CASSTGTSGRAGDTQYF. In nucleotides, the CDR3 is TGTGCCAGCAGCACCGGGACTAGCGGGAGGGCCGGGGATACGCAGTATTTT.

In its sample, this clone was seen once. The DNA of the CDR3 is TGTGCCAGCAGCCTTAGGGGCATCGCTGATAATAGCAATCAGCCCCAGCATTTT. This translates into CASSLRGIADNSNQPQHF. The rearrangement links TRBV5-5 to TRBJ1-5, with D perhaps TRBD1 (5 bases). CDR1 is SGHKS and CDR2 is YYEKEE in the germline V gene (reference sequence). Between the trimmed V and J ends, which lost 4 bases and 0 bases, there was a span of 20 bases. This CDR3 is 18 amino acids long. Using reference TRBV5-5 and TRBJ1-5 for the parts outside the CDR3, the full variable domain is DAGVTQSPTHLIKTRGQQVTLRCSPISGHKSVSWYQQVLGQGPQFIFQYYEKEERGRGNFPDRFSARQFPNYSSELNVNALLLGDSALYLCASSLRGIADNSNQPQHFGDGTRLSIL.

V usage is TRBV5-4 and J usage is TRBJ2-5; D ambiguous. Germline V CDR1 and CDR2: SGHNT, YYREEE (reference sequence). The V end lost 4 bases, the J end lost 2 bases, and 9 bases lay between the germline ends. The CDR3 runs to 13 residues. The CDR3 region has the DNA TGTGCCAGCAGCCGGGCACCTCAAGAGACCCAGTACTTC. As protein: CASSRAPQETQYF.